Listed here is a single T cell receptor (beta chain). Its antigen is as yet unknown. A junction end diverges from the germline sequence, so it may reflect a read error. Germline V gene lookup returns CDR1 SGHVS and CDR2 FNYEAQ. The CDR3 is made up of 15 amino acids. This sample stems from a study of blood T cells in healthy people across ages. Study findings and constraints: While age rose, TCR beta diversity per million T cells dropped in a roughly linear way.

For the second PCR, which ran for roughly 6 to 12 cycles, a sample-barcoded 5' primer and a J-beta primer mix were used. A template-switch adaptor with 12 random nucleotides tagged each cDNA molecule. TCRdb called the 5' RACE reads again in MiXCR, with one record for every CDR3 protein. The sample lists 780,000 or so distinct CDR3 sequences; roughly 25% were seen once. This same sample was also part of a study on T cells of mothers and their children. As that report states: Mothers gave over 9 million TCR beta CDR3 reads each, and children 2.5 million to 3 million each.

The J gene is TRBJ2-5, the V gene TRBV7-6, with 8 positions matching TRBD2. Material for sequencing was blood. The source is a boy under 18 in good health. CDR3 sequence (DNA): TGTGCCAGCACCCAACTTAGCGGGACGGGTAATGAGCGGTTCTTC. Its protein is CASTQLSGTGNERFF.